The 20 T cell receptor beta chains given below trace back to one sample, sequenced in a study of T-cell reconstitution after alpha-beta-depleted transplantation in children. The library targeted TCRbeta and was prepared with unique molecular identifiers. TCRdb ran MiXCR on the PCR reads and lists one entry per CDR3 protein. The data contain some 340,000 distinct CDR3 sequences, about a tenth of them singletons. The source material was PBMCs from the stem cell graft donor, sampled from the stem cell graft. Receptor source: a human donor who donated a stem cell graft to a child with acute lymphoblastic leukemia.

The CDR3 spells CASTLGPDRGNEQYF. The CDR3, as DNA: TGTGCCAGCACCCTCGGCCCAGACAGGGGCAACGAGCAGTACTTC. The V gene is TRBV7-9, the J gene TRBJ2-7; TRBD1 matches at 8 bases. Germline trimming cut 7 bases from V and 5 bases from J; bases unmatched to any gene: 13. The CDR3 is 15 residues long. CDR1 is SEHNR, CDR2 FQNEAQ, per germline (reference sequence).

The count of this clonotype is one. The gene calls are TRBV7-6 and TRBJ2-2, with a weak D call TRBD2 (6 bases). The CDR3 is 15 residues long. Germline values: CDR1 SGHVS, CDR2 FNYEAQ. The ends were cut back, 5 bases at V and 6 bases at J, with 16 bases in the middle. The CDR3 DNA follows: TGTGCCAGCAGCCCCCCGGGTCCGGGGGCCGGGGAGCTGTTTTTT. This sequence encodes CASSPPGPGAGELFF.

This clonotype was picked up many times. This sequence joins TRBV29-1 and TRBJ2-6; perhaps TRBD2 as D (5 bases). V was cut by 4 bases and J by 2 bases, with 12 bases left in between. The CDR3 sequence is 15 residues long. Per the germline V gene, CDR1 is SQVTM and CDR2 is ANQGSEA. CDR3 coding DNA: TGCAGCGTTGGGGAATTGAGGGCTGGGGCCAACGTCCTGACTTTC. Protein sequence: CSVGELRAGANVLTF.

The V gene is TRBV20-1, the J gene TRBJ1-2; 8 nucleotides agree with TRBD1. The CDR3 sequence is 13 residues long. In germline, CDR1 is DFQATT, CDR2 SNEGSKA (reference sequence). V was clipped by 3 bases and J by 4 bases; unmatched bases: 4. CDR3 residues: CSASRGTGYGYTF. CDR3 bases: TGCAGTGCTAGCCGCGGGACAGGCTATGGCTACACCTTC.

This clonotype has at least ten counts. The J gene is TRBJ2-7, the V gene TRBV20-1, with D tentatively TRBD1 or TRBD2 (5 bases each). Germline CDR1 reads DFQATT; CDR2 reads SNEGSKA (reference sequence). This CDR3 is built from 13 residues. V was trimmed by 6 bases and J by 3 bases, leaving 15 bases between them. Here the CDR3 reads CSAGTGPLYEQYF. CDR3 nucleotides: TGCAGTGCCGGCACGGGACCTCTCTACGAGCAGTACTTC.

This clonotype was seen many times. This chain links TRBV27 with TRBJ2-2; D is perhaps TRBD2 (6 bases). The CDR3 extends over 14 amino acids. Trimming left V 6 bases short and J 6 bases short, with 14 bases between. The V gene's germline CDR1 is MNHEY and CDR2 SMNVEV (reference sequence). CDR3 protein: CASSYVREAGELFF. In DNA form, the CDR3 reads TGTGCCAGCAGCTACGTCAGGGAGGCCGGGGAGCTGTTTTTT.

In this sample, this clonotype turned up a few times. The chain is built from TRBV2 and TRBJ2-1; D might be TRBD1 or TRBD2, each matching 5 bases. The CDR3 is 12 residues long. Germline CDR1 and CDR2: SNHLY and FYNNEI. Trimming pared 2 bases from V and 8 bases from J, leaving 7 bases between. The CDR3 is CASSEQGDEQFF. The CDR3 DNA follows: TGTGCCAGCAGTGAACAGGGAGATGAGCAGTTCTTC. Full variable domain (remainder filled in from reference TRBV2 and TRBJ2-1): EPEVTQTPSHQVTQMGQEVILRCVPISNHLYFYWYRQILGQKVEFLVSFYNNEISEKSEIFDDQFSVERPDGSNFTLKIRSTKLEDSAMYFCASSEQGDEQFFGPGTRLTVL.

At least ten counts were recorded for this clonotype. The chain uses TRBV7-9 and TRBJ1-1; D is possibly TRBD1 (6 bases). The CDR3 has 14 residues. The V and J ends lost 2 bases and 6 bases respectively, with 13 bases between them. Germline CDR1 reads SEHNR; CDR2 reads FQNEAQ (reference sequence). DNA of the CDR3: TGTGCCAGCAGCTTACAGGGGCATGGTTCTGAAGCTTTCTTT. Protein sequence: CASSLQGHGSEAFF.

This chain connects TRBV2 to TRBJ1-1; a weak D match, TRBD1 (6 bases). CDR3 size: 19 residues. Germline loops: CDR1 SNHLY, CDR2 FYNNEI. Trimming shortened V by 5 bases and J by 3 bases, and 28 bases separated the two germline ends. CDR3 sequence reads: CASSSPSFRGKGVDTEAFF. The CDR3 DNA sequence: TGTGCCAGCAGTTCCCCCTCGTTCAGGGGTAAGGGGGTTGACACTGAAGCTTTCTTT.

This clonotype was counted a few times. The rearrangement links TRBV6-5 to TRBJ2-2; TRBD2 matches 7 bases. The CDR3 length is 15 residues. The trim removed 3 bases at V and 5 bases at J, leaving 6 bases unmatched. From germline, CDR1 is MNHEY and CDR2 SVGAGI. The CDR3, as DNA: TGTGCCAGCAGTTATGCGGGAGTTGGGACCGGGGAGCTGTTTTTT. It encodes CASSYAGVGTGELFF.

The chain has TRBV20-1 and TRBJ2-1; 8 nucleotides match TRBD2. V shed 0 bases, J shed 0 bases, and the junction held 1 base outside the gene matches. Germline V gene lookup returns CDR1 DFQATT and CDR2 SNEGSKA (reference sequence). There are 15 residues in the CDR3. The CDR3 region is CSARELAASYNEQFF. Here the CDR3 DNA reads TGCAGTGCTAGAGAACTAGCGGCCTCCTACAATGAGCAGTTCTTC.

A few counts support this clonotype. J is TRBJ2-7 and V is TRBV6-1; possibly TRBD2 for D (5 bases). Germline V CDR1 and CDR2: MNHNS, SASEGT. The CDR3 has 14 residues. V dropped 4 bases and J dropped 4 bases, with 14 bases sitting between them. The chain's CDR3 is CASSGGRNNYEQYF. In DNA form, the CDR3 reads TGTGCCAGCAGTGGCGGGCGGAACAATTACGAGCAGTACTTC.

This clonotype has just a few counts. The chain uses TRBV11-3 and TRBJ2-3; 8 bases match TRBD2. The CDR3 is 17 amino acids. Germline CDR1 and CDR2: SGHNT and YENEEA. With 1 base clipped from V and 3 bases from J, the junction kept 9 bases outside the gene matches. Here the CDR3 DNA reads TGTGCCAGCAGCTTAGTCTCGGGAGCGGGAGCAACAGATACGCAGTATTTT. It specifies CASSLVSGAGATDTQYF.

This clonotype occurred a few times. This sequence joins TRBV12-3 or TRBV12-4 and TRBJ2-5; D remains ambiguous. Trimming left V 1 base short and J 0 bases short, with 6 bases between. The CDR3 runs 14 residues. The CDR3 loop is CASSLGHNQETQYF. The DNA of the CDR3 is TGTGCCAGCAGTTTAGGGCATAACCAAGAGACCCAGTACTTC.

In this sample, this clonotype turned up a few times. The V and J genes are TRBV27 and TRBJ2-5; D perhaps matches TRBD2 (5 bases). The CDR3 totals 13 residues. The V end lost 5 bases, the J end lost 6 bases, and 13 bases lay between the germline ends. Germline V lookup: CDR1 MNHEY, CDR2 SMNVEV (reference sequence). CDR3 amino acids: CASSPGLKKTQYF. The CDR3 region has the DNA TGTGCCAGCAGTCCTGGACTCAAGAAGACCCAGTACTTC.

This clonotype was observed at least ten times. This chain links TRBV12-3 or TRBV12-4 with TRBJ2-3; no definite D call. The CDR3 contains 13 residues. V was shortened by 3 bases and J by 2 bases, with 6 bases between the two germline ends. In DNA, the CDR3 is TGTGCCAGCAGTTTTGGGCTCACAGATACGCAGTATTTT. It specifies CASSFGLTDTQYF.

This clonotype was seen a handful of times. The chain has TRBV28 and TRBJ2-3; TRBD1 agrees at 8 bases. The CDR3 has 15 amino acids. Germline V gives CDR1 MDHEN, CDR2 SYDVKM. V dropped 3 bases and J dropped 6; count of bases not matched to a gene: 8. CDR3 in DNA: TGTGCCAGCAGTTTTACAGGGGGTCGAACGGATACGCAGTATTTT. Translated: CASSFTGGRTDTQYF. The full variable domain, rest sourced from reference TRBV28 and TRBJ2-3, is DVKVTQSSRYLVKRTGEKVFLECVQDMDHENMFWYRQDPGLGLRLIYFSYDVKMKEKGDIPEGYSVSREKKERFSLILESASTNQTSMYLCASSFTGGRTDTQYFGPGTRLTVL.

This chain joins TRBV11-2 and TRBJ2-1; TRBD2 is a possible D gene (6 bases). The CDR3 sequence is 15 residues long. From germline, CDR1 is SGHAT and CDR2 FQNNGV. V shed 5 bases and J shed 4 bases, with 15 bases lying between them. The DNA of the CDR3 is TGTGCCAGCAGCCCCGGACCAGGGACTTACAATGAGCAGTTCTTC. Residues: CASSPGPGTYNEQFF.

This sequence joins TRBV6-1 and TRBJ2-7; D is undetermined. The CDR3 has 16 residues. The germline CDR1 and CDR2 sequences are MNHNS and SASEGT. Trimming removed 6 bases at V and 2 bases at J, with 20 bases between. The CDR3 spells CASSPSDHTEAYEQYF. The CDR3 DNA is TGTGCCAGCAGCCCCTCCGACCATACTGAGGCCTACGAGCAGTACTTC.

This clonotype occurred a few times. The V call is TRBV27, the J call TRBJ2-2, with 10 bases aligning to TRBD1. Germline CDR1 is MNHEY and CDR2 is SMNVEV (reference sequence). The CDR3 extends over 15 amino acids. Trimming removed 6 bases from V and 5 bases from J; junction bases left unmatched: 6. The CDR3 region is CASRPGTGVTGELFF. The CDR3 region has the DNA TGTGCCAGCAGACCGGGGACAGGGGTGACCGGGGAGCTGTTTTTT.